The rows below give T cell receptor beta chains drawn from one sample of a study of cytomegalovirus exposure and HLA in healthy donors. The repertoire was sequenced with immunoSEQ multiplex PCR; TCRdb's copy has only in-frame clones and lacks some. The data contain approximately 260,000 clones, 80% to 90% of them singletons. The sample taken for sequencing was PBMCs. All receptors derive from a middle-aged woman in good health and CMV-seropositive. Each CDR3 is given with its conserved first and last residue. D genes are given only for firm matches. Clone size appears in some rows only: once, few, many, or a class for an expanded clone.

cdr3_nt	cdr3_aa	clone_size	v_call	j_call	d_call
TGTGCCAGCAGCGACAGCGAAACCAAAGAGACCCAGTACTTC	CASSDSETKETQYF	NA	TRBV7-8	TRBJ2-5	NA
TGCGCCAGCAGCCTCAAGACGGGGGGCACTGAAGCTTTCTTT	CASSLKTGGTEAFF	NA	TRBV4-3	TRBJ1-1	NA
TGTGCCAGCAGACCCGTCCAAAAGAGGGAGGCGAGGAATGAGCAGTTCTTC	CASRPVQKREARNEQFF	NA	TRBV27	TRBJ2-1	NA
TGTGCCAGCAGCTTGGGTGGGAGTACCTACGAGCAGTACTTC	CASSLGGSTYEQYF	NA	TRBV5-6	TRBJ2-7	NA
TGTGCCAGTAGTACCCCCACTCAGGGGGGTAGGACTAATGAAAAACTGTTTTTT	CASSTPTQGGRTNEKLFF	NA	TRBV19	TRBJ1-4	TRBD1
TGTGCCAGTAAGGCGATCGGGACAGATACGCAGTATTTT	CASKAIGTDTQYF	NA	TRBV19	TRBJ2-3	NA
TGCGCCAGCAGCTTCTGGGCAGGACAGGCCCTCTACGAGCAGTACTTC	CASSFWAGQALYEQYF	NA	TRBV5-1	TRBJ2-7	TRBD1
TGTGCCAGCAGCCCGGGAGGGTCCATCACCGGGGAGCTGTTTTTT	CASSPGGSITGELFF	once	TRBV6-4	TRBJ2-2	TRBD2
TGTGCCAGCAGCGCCACAGGGGGCAGCTATGGCTACACCTTC	CASSATGGSYGYTF	NA	TRBV7-3	TRBJ1-2	TRBD1
TGTGCCAGCAGCTTAGTTGACTGGAAGAGCTCCTACGAGCAGTACTTC	CASSLVDWKSSYEQYF	once	TRBV13	TRBJ2-7	NA
TGTGCCACCAGCAGAGATCCCCCAGGGCAAGGAAACACCATATATTTT	CATSRDPPGQGNTIYF	few	TRBV15	TRBJ1-3	NA
TGTGCCAGCAGCCCCGGACTAGGGTCCTACGAGCAGTACTTC	CASSPGLGSYEQYF	NA	TRBV7-2	TRBJ2-7	TRBD2
TGTGCCAGCAGACGCAGCGGGACAGGGTACAATGAGCAGTTCTTC	CASRRSGTGYNEQFF	NA	TRBV27	TRBJ2-1	TRBD1
TGTGCCAGCAGCTCGGCGCAGGGGCCGGGGGAGACCCAGTACTTC	CASSSAQGPGETQYF	NA	TRBV7-3	TRBJ2-5	NA
TGTGCCACCAGCAGAGATTTATTAAGCGGGGGCTCCTACGAGCAGTACTTC	CATSRDLLSGGSYEQYF	NA	TRBV15	TRBJ2-7	TRBD2
TGTGCCAGCAGCTTAGGGGGGGTTCGGGACAGGGGAAACATTCAGTACTTC	CASSLGGVRDRGNIQYF	once	TRBV11-2	TRBJ2-4	TRBD1
TGTGCCAGCAGCCAGTCGTTTTTCGGGCAGCCCCAGCATTTT	CASSQSFFGQPQHF	once	TRBV5-6	TRBJ1-5	NA
TGTGCCAGCCATACAGGGAATGAAAAACTGTTTTTT	CASHTGNEKLFF	few	TRBV28	TRBJ1-4	NA
TGTGCCAGCAGCTTTGAGGGTTCCCCCTACGAGCAGTACTTC	CASSFEGSPYEQYF	NA	TRBV5-8	TRBJ2-7	NA
TGTGCCAGCAGCTTAGAGTGGCGGGAGGTCTACGAGCAGTACTTC	CASSLEWREVYEQYF	NA	TRBV7-2	TRBJ2-7	TRBD2
TGTGCCAGCAGTTTAGCGGGAGGCCTCTACGAGCAGTACTTC	CASSLAGGLYEQYF	NA	TRBV2	TRBJ2-7	TRBD2
TGTGCCAGCAGCCGGACTAGCGGGAGGTCCTACAATGAGCAGTTCTTC	CASSRTSGRSYNEQFF	once	TRBV5-4	TRBJ2-1	TRBD2
TGTGCCAGCAGCCCCGTAGGGGACAGGGGGCGCGAAGCTTTCTTT	CASSPVGDRGREAFF	NA	TRBV5-5	TRBJ1-1	TRBD1
TGCGCCAGCAGTCAGCAAAACAGGGGAAAGGAGACCCAGTACTTC	CASSQQNRGKETQYF	NA	TRBV23-1	TRBJ2-5	TRBD1
TGCGCCAGCAGCTTGCCCCGGACGACAGGGAAGGGTGGGGCCAACGTCCTGACTTTC	CASSLPRTTGKGGANVLTF	NA	TRBV5-1	TRBJ2-6	TRBD1
TGTGCCAGCACTAGCGGGAAGGGCGAGCAGTACTTC	CASTSGKGEQYF	NA	TRBV28	TRBJ2-7	TRBD2
TGTGCCAGCAGTGAAACAGGGGGCGCAGATACGCAGTATTTT	CASSETGGADTQYF	few	TRBV6-4	TRBJ2-3	TRBD1
TGTGCCAGCAGCGCACAGGGTGCTACTGAAGCTTTCTTT	CASSAQGATEAFF	NA	TRBV7-3	TRBJ1-1	NA
TGTGCCAGCAGCTCTGACGGACTAGCGGGAGGCGGTCTAGGTACGCAGTATTTT	CASSSDGLAGGGLGTQYF	NA	TRBV11-2	TRBJ2-3	TRBD2
TGTGCCAGCAGCCTACGGGGAGAGACCCAGTACTTC	CASSLRGETQYF	NA	TRBV7-2	TRBJ2-5	NA
TGTGCCAGCAGTGTAGCGGGGAACAATGAGCAGTTCTTC	CASSVAGNNEQFF	NA	TRBV6-4	TRBJ2-1	TRBD2
TGTGCCAGCAGTTTAACAGACACTAACACTGAAGCTTTCTTT	CASSLTDTNTEAFF	NA	TRBV28	TRBJ1-1	NA